This record covers a single T cell receptor (beta chain). The antigen remains undetermined. Template switching introduced a universal primer site, and the cDNA bore unique molecular identifiers. TCRdb processed the 5' RACE reads anew with MiXCR; each CDR3 protein has one entry. The data hold around 1.7 million distinct CDR3 sequences, with about 30% observed a single time. This sample was taken from a study of identical twins. Study results and caveats: When twins shared out-of-frame alpha sequences, those sequences had excess low generation probability. Insertions ran lower in abundant cord blood beta clonotypes, though not in memory repertoires. Weaker excess twin sharing was observed in beta out-of-frame sequences.

The CDR3 runs to 15 residues. Germline values: CDR1 SGDLS, CDR2 YYNGEE. What was sequenced was cord blood. The genes are TRBV9 and TRBJ2-7, with a possible D match to TRBD2 (5 bases). The DNA end is more similar to TRBJ2-5, so the J call may be wrong. The clonotype was recovered from a newborn girl in good health. In nucleotides, the CDR3 is TGTGCCAGCAGCGAAACCGGACTGAACCAAGAGACCCAGTACTTC. It is translated as CASSETGLNQETQYF.